This record covers a single T cell receptor beta chain. This specimen comes from a study of blood T cell repertoires in COVID-19. The overall study: COVID-19 samples, acute and convalescent, were from the United States, Italy and Spain. Sources were T cells, B-cell-depleted T cells, or PBMCs; the material itself was cDNA or gDNA.

This CDR3 comprises 15 residues. Trimming cost V 4 bases and J 4 bases; bases outside gene matches: 7. Per the germline V gene, CDR1 is SGHNT and CDR2 is YENEEA. Original analysis: The assay estimated nucleated cells by amplifying reference gene primers. Clones were sequenced by immunoSEQ multiplex PCR, and TCRdb holds only the in-frame ones, with some missing. V and J calls and clone size are copied from that table; D and trimming were computed from the DNA. The sample has about 200,000 clones; more than 70% are singletons. The V gene is TRBV11-3, the J gene TRBJ2-1, with 7 nucleotides matching TRBD1. The sample was peripheral blood. This receptor was identified in a man aged 35-49 years with active or convalescent COVID-19. The CDR3: CASSSRQGTYNEQFF. CDR3 nucleotides: TGTGCCAGCAGCTCCCGACAGGGAACTTACAATGAGCAGTTCTTC. The full variable domain, rest sourced from reference TRBV11-3 and TRBJ2-1, is EAGVVQSPRYKIIEKKQPVAFWCNPISGHNTLYWYLQNLGQGPELLIRYENEEAVDDSQLPKDRFSAERLKGVDSTLKIQPAELGDSAVYLCASSSRQGTYNEQFFGPGTRLTVL.